This TCR beta chain stems from a study of blood T cell repertoires in COVID-19. Study-wide background: The study drew acute and convalescent COVID-19 samples from the United States, Italy and Spain.

V was clipped by 6 bases and J by 5 bases; unmatched bases: 18. The CDR3 runs to 19 residues. Germline assignment: CDR1 MNHEY and CDR2 SVGEGT. Original processing notes: Amplifying reference gene primers gave estimates of nucleated cell counts. Profiled with immunoSEQ multiplex PCR; TCRdb holds only in-frame clones, not every one. Clone size and the V and J calls come from that table; the DNA yielded D and trimming. The sample consists of 140,000 to 150,000 clones, 75% to 90% of them appearing once. The receptor comes from a man aged 55-75 years with active or convalescent COVID-19. This chain links TRBV6-2 or TRBV6-3 with TRBJ2-5; 13 bases are a match to TRBD2. The specimen sequenced was peripheral blood. In DNA form, the CDR3 reads TGTGCCAGCAGCACCGAGGGTTGGACTAGCGGGAGTAGTTTGGAGACCCAGTACTTC. This gives the protein CASSTEGWTSGSSLETQYF.